This T cell receptor (beta chain) came from a study of monozygotic twins with inflammatory bowel disease. Germline CDR1 SGHTA, CDR2 FQGNSA. The CDR3 is made up of 15 amino acids. Every donor provided one blood sample measuring less than 3 ml. 3,000 to 4,500 ng of total RNA went into each TCR library. There were eight separate reactions per sample in which cDNA was made. Each UMI, carrying a 6-nucleotide sample barcode, came from template switching. TCRdb reprocessed the 5' RACE reads and reports one entry per CDR3 protein, with no DNA. This sample's table has 150,000 to 200,000 distinct CDR3 sequences.

This sequence was found in a human donor with ulcerative colitis or Crohn's disease, or a healthy co-twin of an affected twin (not recorded which). V is TRBV7-2 and J is TRBJ2-7; with no DNA, the TCRdb D assignment of TRBD1 cannot be verified. Sequencing used blood. CDR3 protein: CASSLGTGYSYEQYF.